Listed below are T cell receptor beta chains from one sample, sequenced in a study of shared clonotypes between healthy human individuals. This table comes from immunoSEQ multiplex PCR, and its TCRdb copy is limited to in-frame clones, with some not included. In the table there are 700,000 to 950,000 clones, roughly 96% of which are singletons. Sequencing used naive CD8+ T cells sorted from blood. These receptors were collected from a man aged 25-45 years in good health. CDR3s include the opening cysteine and the closing phenylalanine or tryptophan. The D gene is left open where the match is weak. Expanded clones get a size class; other rows say once, few or many, or leave the size out.

13 TRBJ2-7 TRBV4-1 . . CASSQRTAYEQYF TGCGCCAGCAGCCAGAGGACGGCCTACGAGCAGTACTTC
15 TRBJ2-6 TRBV7-9 . . CASSSTRSGANVLTF TGTGCCAGCAGCTCGACACGGTCTGGGGCCAACGTCCTGACTTTC
13 TRBJ2-1 TRBV11-3 . . CASSQRAEQMLFF TGTGCCAGCAGCCAACGAGCGGAACAGATGCTGTTCTTC
14 TRBJ2-3 TRBV7-3 once . CASSLTGGTDTQYF TGTGCCAGCAGCTTAACAGGGGGCACAGATACGCAGTATTTT
16 TRBJ2-1 TRBV4-1 . TRBD2 CASSQDGGGRAGEQFF TGCGCCAGCAGCCAAGACGGCGGCGGGAGGGCCGGGGAGCAGTTCTTC
12 TRBJ1-2 TRBV10-3 few TRBD1 CAIKGQGVGYTF TGTGCCATCAAAGGACAGGGGGTTGGCTACACCTTC
14 TRBJ1-2 TRBV5-6 once . CASSLADFNYGYTF TGTGCCAGCAGCTTGGCAGACTTTAACTATGGCTACACCTTC
12 TRBJ1-1 TRBV2 . . CASLGGRTEAFF TGTGCCAGCTTGGGAGGGAGAACTGAAGCTTTCTTT
16 TRBJ1-3 TRBV5-5 . . CASSIAGTDSGNTIYF TGTGCCAGCAGCATAGCCGGGACGGACTCTGGAAACACCATATATTTT
13 TRBJ2-3 TRBV27 . . CASSSVGTDTQYF TGTGCCAGCAGTTCCGTCGGGACAGATACGCAGTATTTT
13 TRBJ2-7 TRBV7-9 . . CASTRGQTYEQYF TGTGCCAGCACCAGGGGTCAAACCTACGAGCAGTACTTC
13 TRBJ2-3 TRBV5-4 once . CASSLGSTDTQYF TGTGCCAGCAGCTTGGGAAGCACAGATACGCAGTATTTT
12 TRBJ2-1 TRBV27 . . CASSLGDREQFF TGTGCCAGCAGTTTAGGGGATCGGGAGCAGTTCTTC
12 TRBJ1-1 TRBV11-2 . . CASSSRDTEAFF TGTGCCAGCAGCTCCCGGGACACTGAAGCTTTCTTT
11 TRBJ1-1 TRBV29-1 . TRBD1 CSGQTGREAFF TGCAGCGGACAGACAGGGCGGGAAGCTTTCTTT
15 TRBJ2-3 TRBV4-3 once TRBD1 CASSQGTGGLDTQYF TGCGCCAGCAGCCAGGGGACAGGAGGATTGGATACGCAGTATTTT
14 TRBJ1-2 TRBV18 . . CASSPVGMDYGYTF TGTGCCAGCTCACCGGTAGGGATGGACTATGGCTACACCTTC
13 TRBJ2-3 TRBV27 . . CASSLQIADTQYF TGTGCCAGCAGTTTACAGATAGCAGATACGCAGTATTTT
16 TRBJ2-7 TRBV4-3 . . CASSQEAPGRLLEQYF TGCGCCAGCAGCCAAGAAGCACCCGGCCGGCTTCTCGAGCAGTACTTC
13 TRBJ2-7 TRBV6-1 . . CASSERGDLEQYF TGTGCCAGCAGTGAAAGGGGGGATCTGGAGCAGTACTTC
15 TRBJ1-4 TRBV6-5 . . CASSQNQGSEEKLFF TGTGCCAGCAGTCAAAACCAGGGATCAGAGGAAAAACTGTTTTTT
15 TRBJ1-1 TRBV7-9 . . CASSFYQGKNTEAFF TGTGCCAGCAGCTTCTACCAGGGCAAGAACACTGAAGCTTTCTTT
13 TRBJ1-5 TRBV5-1 . . CASSLEVDQPQHF TGCGCCAGCAGCTTGGAAGTCGATCAGCCCCAGCATTTT
13 TRBJ1-1 TRBV5-5 . . CASSLDMGAEAFF TGTGCCAGCAGCTTGGATATGGGGGCCGAAGCTTTCTTT
14 TRBJ1-1 TRBV21-1 once . CASRGGQGHTEAFF TGTGCCAGCAGAGGGGGGCAGGGGCACACTGAAGCTTTCTTT
15 TRBJ1-4 TRBV18 . . CASSPPPGEGEKLFF TGTGCCAGCTCACCACCGCCAGGGGAAGGGGAAAAACTGTTTTTT
13 TRBJ2-7 TRBV15 . . CATSKDRDYEQYF TGTGCCACCAGCAAGGACAGAGACTACGAGCAGTACTTC
14 TRBJ2-7 TRBV29-1 few . CSVSPPGRGDEQYF TGCAGCGTCTCCCCCCCGGGTAGGGGGGACGAGCAGTACTTC
14 TRBJ2-2 TRBV18 . . CASSPGSFGGELFF TGTGCCAGCTCACCGGGAAGCTTCGGCGGGGAGCTGTTTTTT
14 TRBJ2-5 TRBV5-1 . . CASSRSGYQETQYF TGCGCCAGCAGCCGCAGCGGGTACCAAGAGACCCAGTACTTC
14 TRBJ2-1 TRBV7-2 . . CASSFEREVSEQFF TGTGCCAGCAGCTTCGAGAGGGAGGTTAGTGAGCAGTTCTTC
15 TRBJ2-7 TRBV9 . TRBD2 CASSPFRDYQYEQYF TGTGCCAGCAGCCCATTCCGGGACTACCAATACGAGCAGTACTTC
16 TRBJ2-7 TRBV4-1 once . CASSQDLGLQTYEQYF TGCGCCAGCAGCCAAGATCTGGGTCTTCAAACCTACGAGCAGTACTTC
15 TRBJ2-2 TRBV7-9 . . CASSLGGTGGGELFF TGTGCCAGCAGCTTGGGCGGGACGGGCGGCGGGGAGCTGTTTTTT
15 TRBJ2-7 TRBV15 . TRBD2 CATSSRASGRGEQYF TGTGCCACCAGTTCAAGGGCTAGCGGGAGGGGCGAGCAGTACTTC
16 TRBJ2-5 TRBV7-3 . . CASSLTGPMVQETQYF TGTGCCAGCAGCTTAACAGGACCCATGGTCCAAGAGACCCAGTACTTC
17 TRBJ2-3 TRBV7-2 . . CASNLYATRPMPDTQYF TGTGCCAGCAACTTGTATGCGACACGCCCGATGCCAGATACGCAGTATTTT
15 TRBJ2-1 TRBV15 . TRBD2 CATSGERGFYNEQFF TGTGCCACCAGCGGAGAGCGGGGCTTCTACAATGAGCAGTTCTTC
15 TRBJ2-2 TRBV27 . TRBD1 CASSLRQGVTGELFF TGTGCCAGCAGTTTAAGGCAGGGGGTCACCGGGGAGCTGTTTTTT
16 TRBJ2-7 TRBV6-1 . TRBD1 CASSASETGVSYEQYF TGTGCCAGCAGTGCGTCCGAGACAGGGGTCTCCTACGAGCAGTACTTC
15 TRBJ2-1 TRBV29-1 . TRBD2 CSVERGDRGYNEQFF TGCAGCGTTGAACGGGGGGATAGGGGATACAATGAGCAGTTCTTC
15 TRBJ1-1 TRBV7-6 few . CASSLRRGMNTEAFF TGTGCCAGCAGCTTGAGACGCGGGATGAACACTGAAGCTTTCTTT
13 TRBJ2-7 TRBV5-6 . . CASSLDRPYEQYF TGTGCCAGCAGCTTGGACAGACCCTACGAGCAGTACTTC
16 TRBJ2-7 TRBV9 . TRBD2 CASSVSGTSGSLEQYF TGTGCCAGCAGCGTCTCCGGGACTAGCGGGAGCCTTGAGCAGTACTTC
16 TRBJ2-1 TRBV5-6 . TRBD2 CASSLKWREVNNEQFF TGTGCCAGCAGCTTGAAGTGGCGGGAGGTTAATAATGAGCAGTTCTTC
13 TRBJ2-7 TRBV27 . . CASSLSARHEQYF TGTGCCAGCAGTTTATCGGCGCGTCACGAGCAGTACTTC
16 TRBJ1-1 TRBV4-3 . . CASSQVFEMGNTEAFF TGCGCCAGCAGCCAAGTTTTCGAGATGGGGAACACTGAAGCTTTCTTT
15 TRBJ1-5 TRBV6-5 . . CASSYTLGENQPQHF TGTGCCAGCAGTTACACTTTGGGGGAAAATCAGCCCCAGCATTTT